This T cell receptor (beta chain) derives from a study of T cells after yellow fever vaccination. This clonotype occurred many times. TCRdb fed the 5' RACE reads into MiXCR, producing one record per CDR3 protein. The repertoire has 400,000 or so distinct CDR3 sequences, around 10% of them found once; the top ten carry around 18%. CDR3 length: 15 amino acids. Trimming stripped 1 base from V and 4 bases from J, with 12 bases between. The germline gives CDR1 SGHVS, CDR2 FNYEAQ. The V and J genes are TRBV7-6 and TRBJ2-3, with D possibly called TRBD1 or TRBD2 (5 bases each). This receptor was taken from a man aged 18-30 years who received the YFV17D yellow fever vaccine. The sequencing here drew on PBMCs, taken on the day of the first yellow fever vaccination. The CDR3 protein is CASSLGLGVADTQYF. CDR3 nucleotide sequence: TGTGCCAGCAGCTTAGGTCTGGGGGTGGCAGATACGCAGTATTTT.